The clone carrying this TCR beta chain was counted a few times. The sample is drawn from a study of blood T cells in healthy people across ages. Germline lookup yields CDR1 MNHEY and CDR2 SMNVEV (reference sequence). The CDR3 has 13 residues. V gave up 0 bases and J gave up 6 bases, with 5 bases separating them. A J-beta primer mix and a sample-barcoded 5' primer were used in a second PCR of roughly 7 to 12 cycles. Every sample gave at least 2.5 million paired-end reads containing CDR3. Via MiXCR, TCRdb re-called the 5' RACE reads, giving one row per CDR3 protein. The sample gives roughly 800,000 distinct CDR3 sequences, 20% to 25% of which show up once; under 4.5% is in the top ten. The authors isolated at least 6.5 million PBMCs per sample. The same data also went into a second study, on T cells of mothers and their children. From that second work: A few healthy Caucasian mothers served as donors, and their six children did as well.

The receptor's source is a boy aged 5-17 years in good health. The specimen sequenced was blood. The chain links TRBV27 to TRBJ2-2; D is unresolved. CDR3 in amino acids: CASSLSYSGELFF. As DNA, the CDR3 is TGTGCCAGCAGTTTATCGTATTCCGGGGAGCTGTTTTTT.